The 22 T cell receptor beta chains in this list originate from one sample, sequenced in a study of blood T cells in healthy people across ages. For the second PCR, which ran for roughly 7 to 11 cycles, a sample-barcoded 5' primer and a J-beta primer mix were used. MiXCR was run by TCRdb on the 5' RACE reads, yielding one entry per CDR3 protein. Of around 1,500,000 distinct CDR3 sequences in the sample, roughly 40% were seen once. The material sequenced was blood. The receptors were sampled from a woman under 30 in good health.

A word on this clonotype: At one boundary the junction diverges from the germline segment, which might be a read error. The J gene is TRBJ2-3, the V gene TRBV7-6, with no clear D. The CDR3 is 16 residues long. Germline CDR1 SGHVS, CDR2 FNYEAQ. CDR3: CAGSLDRKYVADTQYF. DNA of the CDR3: TGTGCCGGCAGCTTAGATCGGAAGTACGTCGCAGATACGCAGTATTTT.

There are a few counts of this clonotype. The chain uses TRBV20-1 and TRBJ1-2, with TRBD1 as a possible D gene (6 bases). V lost 0 bases and J lost 6, with 14 bases in between. Germline CDR1 DFQATT, CDR2 SNEGSKA (reference sequence). The CDR3 sequence is 14 residues long. In nucleotides, the CDR3 is TGCAGTGCTAGAGATCTGGACAGCGATCATGGCTACACCTTC. It is translated as CSARDLDSDHGYTF.

This clonotype was counted only a few times. The J gene is TRBJ1-1, the V gene TRBV25-1; D perhaps matches TRBD1 (6 bases). CDR1 MGHDK and CDR2 SYGVNS come from the germline V gene. This CDR3 spans 14 amino acids. With 5 bases removed from V and 3 bases from J, the gap between germline ends came to 13 bases. For the CDR3, the DNA is TGTGCCAGCAGTTTTCAGGGGTCGGACACTGAAGCTTTCTTT. Translating gives CASSFQGSDTEAFF.

The gene calls are TRBV7-9 and TRBJ1-1; 10 positions agree with TRBD1. J gave up 13 bases and V 2 bases, and 10 bases lay outside the gene matches. This CDR3 is built from 14 residues. Germline values: CDR1 SEHNR, CDR2 FQNEAQ (reference sequence). The CDR3 DNA reads as TGTGCCAGCAGCTTAATTTTGCCGACAGGGGGCGATTTCTTT. Protein product: CASSLILPTGGDFF.

The rearrangement links TRBV28 to TRBJ2-3; 8 bases fit TRBD1. This CDR3 spans 16 amino acids. V was pared by 5 bases and J by 0 bases, with 7 bases of the junction left unmatched. Per the germline V gene, CDR1 is MDHEN and CDR2 is SYDVKM. CDR3 DNA sequence: TGTGCCAGCAGTCCCAGACAGGGGCCTAGCACAGATACGCAGTATTTT. Encoded protein: CASSPRQGPSTDTQYF. The full variable domain, with the rest looked up from reference TRBV28 and TRBJ2-3, is DVKVTQSSRYLVKRTGEKVFLECVQDMDHENMFWYRQDPGLGLRLIYFSYDVKMKEKGDIPEGYSVSREKKERFSLILESASTNQTSMYLCASSPRQGPSTDTQYFGPGTRLTVL.

CDR3 region: CASSLALGTRMETQYF. CDR3 DNA: TGTGCCAGCAGCTTAGCCCTTGGTACCCGTATGGAGACCCAGTACTTC. The J gene is TRBJ2-5, the V gene TRBV7-9; D unresolved. CDR3 length: 16 residues. Germline V lookup: CDR1 SEHNR, CDR2 FQNEAQ (reference sequence). V was trimmed by 0 bases and J by 5 bases, leaving 16 bases between them.

J is TRBJ2-7 and V is TRBV4-1; D not resolved. The CDR3 runs to 16 residues. The germline CDR1 and CDR2 sequences are MGHRA and YSYEKL. Between the trimmed V and J ends, which lost 1 base and 6 bases, there was a span of 19 bases. The CDR3 spells CASSQVSGSGDGEQYF. The CDR3 bases are TGCGCCAGCAGCCAAGTTTCGGGCTCGGGTGACGGCGAGCAGTACTTC.

In this sample, this clonotype turned up a few times. This chain uses TRBV4-1 with TRBJ2-1; 9 bases map to TRBD2. After removal of 1 base from V and 5 bases from J, the junction contained 15 bases not matched to a gene. Germline CDR1 is MGHRA and CDR2 is YSYEKL. The length of the CDR3 is 19 residues. This CDR3 reads CASSQVLALAGVGDNEQFF. In DNA form, the CDR3 reads TGCGCCAGCAGCCAAGTACTTGCTTTAGCGGGAGTTGGAGACAATGAGCAGTTCTTC.

The chain recombines TRBV10-2 with TRBJ1-5, with a weak D call TRBD1 (5 bases). The CDR3 runs to 16 residues. In germline, CDR1 is WSHSY, CDR2 SAAADI. The ends were cut back, 2 bases at V and 2 bases at J, with 13 bases in the middle. The CDR3 nucleotides read TGCGCCAGCAGTGAGACCGTCCGGGGGGGCAATCAGCCCCAGCATTTT. It translates to CASSETVRGGNQPQHF.

The chain combines TRBV7-8 with TRBJ2-4; TRBD2 aligns across 8 bases. The CDR3 has 18 amino acids. The germline gives CDR1 SGHVS, CDR2 FQNEAQ. V dropped 0 bases and J dropped 2; count of bases not matched to a gene: 9. The CDR3 DNA sequence: TGTGCCAGCAGCTTAGCGCTGCTGGGCGGGGGGACCAAAAACATTCAGTACTTC. This translates into CASSLALLGGGTKNIQYF.

The CDR3 sequence: CASSQVGELGVNEQFF. The CDR3 DNA is TGTGCCAGCAGCCAAGTCGGGGAATTGGGGGTCAATGAGCAGTTCTTC. The chain couples TRBV4-2 to TRBJ2-1; perhaps D is TRBD1 or TRBD2 (5 bases each). Germline CDR1 LGHNA, CDR2 YNFKEQ. V gave up 1 base and J gave up 6 bases, with 16 bases separating them. The CDR3 totals 16 residues.

The table lists this clonotype with a few counts. This rearrangement joins TRBV27 to TRBJ2-1; 9 positions agree with TRBD2. With 3 bases clipped from V and 0 bases from J, the junction kept 3 bases outside the gene matches. The CDR3 loop spans 16 amino acids. Germline values: CDR1 MNHEY, CDR2 SMNVEV (reference sequence). CDR3 region: CASSFGGGVSYNEQFF. CDR3 nucleotide sequence: TGTGCCAGCAGTTTCGGCGGGGGGGTCTCCTACAATGAGCAGTTCTTC.

This clonotype occurred once. The chain couples TRBV13 to TRBJ2-7; D possibly uses TRBD1 or TRBD2 (5 bases each). The V gene's germline CDR1 is PRHDT and CDR2 FYEKMQ (reference sequence). V shed 0 bases and J shed 2 bases, with 17 bases lying between them. This CDR3 has 17 residues. The CDR3 region is CASSLGHRGPIPYEQYF. In nucleotides, the CDR3 is TGTGCCAGCAGCTTAGGCCATCGGGGCCCTATCCCCTACGAGCAGTACTTC.

This chain connects TRBV2 to TRBJ1-6; D may be TRBD1 (5 bases). This CDR3 region has 13 residues. Germline V CDR1 and CDR2: SNHLY, FYNNEI. The V end was cut by 7 bases, the J end by 6 bases, with 10 bases between. CDR3 bases: TGTGCCAGCAACGGGGGGATTAATTCACCCCTCCACTTT. Its translation is CASNGGINSPLHF.

This clonotype was detected a few times. The rearrangement links TRBV4-1 to TRBJ1-2, with D perhaps TRBD1 (5 bases). The CDR3 loop spans 11 amino acids. V was clipped by 3 bases and J by 13 bases, with 12 bases between them. CDR1 is MGHRA and CDR2 is YSYEKL in the germline V gene. For the CDR3, the DNA is TGCGCCAGCAGCCAGGGACTCACTTGCACCTTC. It encodes CASSQGLTCTF.

Only a few counts were recorded for this clonotype. V and J are TRBV20-1 and TRBJ2-3; TRBD2 matches at 13 bases. The V gene's germline CDR1 is DFQATT and CDR2 SNEGSKA (reference sequence). This CDR3 spans 16 amino acids. V shed 5 bases, J shed 1 base, and the junction held 6 bases outside the gene matches. The CDR3 loop reads CSAPGLAGVGTDTQYF. The CDR3 bases are TGCAGTGCTCCTGGACTAGCGGGGGTGGGCACAGATACGCAGTATTTT.

This chain links TRBV2 with TRBJ2-3; D possibly corresponds to TRBD2 (5 bases). CDR3 length: 15 amino acids. From germline, CDR1 is SNHLY and CDR2 FYNNEI. Trimming stripped 5 bases from V and 0 bases from J, with 12 bases between. The CDR3 is CASSPSSLSTDTQYF. The DNA of the CDR3 is TGTGCCAGCAGTCCTAGCTCGCTTAGCACAGATACGCAGTATTTT.

The chain has TRBV20-1 and TRBJ1-2; possibly TRBD1 for D (6 bases). Germline assignment: CDR1 DFQATT and CDR2 SNEGSKA (reference sequence). The CDR3 is made up of 15 amino acids. V lost 2 bases to trimming and J lost 7 bases, with 20 bases between them. CDR3 DNA: TGCAGTGCTAGATTTCTAGTGGGGGCTCAGTTTGGCTACACCTTC. Its protein is CSARFLVGAQFGYTF.

This rearrangement joins TRBV5-1 to TRBJ1-1; D may be TRBD1 (5 bases). This CDR3 is built from 14 residues. Germline V gives CDR1 SGHRS, CDR2 YFSETQ. Written as DNA, the CDR3 is TGCCTCCCACAGCGGGGGGGAAAGGGGACTGAAGCTTTCTTT. Its translation is CLPQRGGKGTEAFF.

This clonotype was counted a single time. The J gene is TRBJ1-6, the V gene TRBV7-6, with 9 nucleotides matching TRBD1. V dropped 2 bases and J dropped 10; count of bases not matched to a gene: 6. Germline loops: CDR1 SGHVS, CDR2 FNYEAQ. The CDR3 spans 15 residues. The CDR3 loop reads CASSLMDRGGSPLHF. Here the CDR3 DNA reads TGTGCCAGCAGCTTAATGGACAGGGGCGGATCACCCCTCCACTTT.

This clonotype has a count of ten or more. A read error may account for a junction end that differs from germline. The V call is TRBV2, the J call TRBJ1-1, with D possibly TRBD1 on 6 matching bases. From germline, CDR1 is SNHLY and CDR2 FYNNEI. This CDR3 is 13 amino acids long. The CDR3 DNA sequence: TGCGCCAGCAGCGGGGGCATGAACACTGAAGCTTTCTTT. It codes for CASSGGMNTEAFF.

Concerning this clonotype: At one of its ends the junction is not consistent with the germline gene, which may arise from a read error. This chain connects TRBV15 to TRBJ2-3; D not resolved. This CDR3 spans 13 amino acids. In germline, CDR1 is LNHNV, CDR2 YYDKDF (reference sequence). The CDR3 is CATSRDTPDTQYF. CDR3 nucleotides: TGTGCTACCAGCAGAGACACTCCAGATACGCAGTATTTT. Full variable domain (remainder filled in from reference TRBV15 and TRBJ2-3): DAMVIQNPRYQVTQFGKPVTLSCSQTLNHNVMYWYQQKSSQAPKLLFHYYDKDFNNEADTPDNFQSRRPNTSFCFLDIRSPGLGDTAMYLCATSRDTPDTQYFGPGTRLTVL.